The rows below give T cell receptor beta chains drawn from one sample of a study of neoadjuvant anti-PD-1 for oral cavity cancer. The table came from immunoSEQ multiplex PCR; TCRdb's copy has only in-frame clones and leaves some out. The repertoire holds tens of thousands of clones, with 35% to 45% as singletons. The sequencing used tumor tissue, collected after nivolumab (anti-PD-1) treatment. Receptors were obtained from a person aged 35-80 years with oral cavity squamous cell carcinoma. Both conserved end residues are part of each CDR3. A D gene is named only where the DNA matches it firmly. Clone size is shown for a subset of rows, as once, few, many or a class of expanded clone.

v_call	clone_size	j_call	d_call	cdr3_nt	cdr3_aa
TRBV7-9	NA	TRBJ2-2	NA	TGTGCCAGCAGCTTAATACAGTCGATGGGCGGGGAGCTGTTTTTT	CASSLIQSMGGELFF
TRBV5-4	NA	TRBJ1-2	TRBD1	TGTGCCAGCAGCTCACGAGGACAGGGACGTGGCTACACCTTC	CASSSRGQGRGYTF
TRBV5-6	NA	TRBJ1-1	NA	TGTGCCAGCAGCTTTGGGGGGCCCACTGAAGCTTTCTTT	CASSFGGPTEAFF
TRBV2	few	TRBJ1-2	NA	TGTGCCAGCAGTGACCTTGGGTTTGGCTACACCTTC	CASSDLGFGYTF
TRBV6-1	NA	TRBJ2-7	TRBD2	TGTGCCAGCAGTGGGGGACTAGCGGGAGCTTACGAGCAGTACTTC	CASSGGLAGAYEQYF
TRBV2	few	TRBJ1-4	NA	TGTGCCAGCGCCCCCTGGACAACTAATGAAAAACTGTTTTTT	CASAPWTTNEKLFF
TRBV2	NA	TRBJ2-3	NA	TGTGCCGACTTGAGAACAGATACGCAGTATTTT	CADLRTDTQYF
TRBV25-1	NA	TRBJ2-2	NA	TGTGCCAGCAGTGAATTAAGGTTCCCCGGGGAGCTGTTTTTT	CASSELRFPGELFF
TRBV7-7	NA	TRBJ1-5	NA	TGTGCTAGCAGCAAAGGAGTAGGAACTCATCAGCCCCAGCATTTT	CASSKGVGTHQPQHF
TRBV9	NA	TRBJ2-3	TRBD2	TGTGCCAGCAGCGTAGGGGCTAGCGGTACCTTGATTGGTACGCAGTATTTT	CASSVGASGTLIGTQYF
TRBV6-1	NA	TRBJ1-4	TRBD1	TGTGCCAGCACCCCTGGGGAGACAGGGCACGAAAAACTGTTTTTT	CASTPGETGHEKLFF
TRBV7-9	few	TRBJ2-7	NA	TGTGCCAGCAGCTTAGGATCGTGGGTCCGCGAGCAGTACTTC	CASSLGSWVREQYF
TRBV11-1	few	TRBJ2-5	NA	TGTGCCAGCAGTCTGAACCAAGAGACCCAGTACTTC	CASSLNQETQYF
TRBV2	NA	TRBJ2-3	NA	TGTGCCAGCAGTGAAGGACAGATCGGCACAGATACGCAGTATTTT	CASSEGQIGTDTQYF
TRBV11-2	many	TRBJ1-4	NA	TGTGCCAGCAGCTTATCGACAGGATCTAATGAAAAACTGTTTTTT	CASSLSTGSNEKLFF
TRBV27	many	TRBJ2-3	NA	TGTGCCAGCAGTTTCGGGCGTGTGACAGATACGCAGTATTTT	CASSFGRVTDTQYF
TRBV19	NA	TRBJ2-3	TRBD2	TGTGCCTCTAACCCGGGGACTACGGGGGATACGCAGTATTTT	CASNPGTTGDTQYF
TRBV14	NA	TRBJ1-2	TRBD1	TGTGCCAGCAGCCAAGCGGACAGGGAGGGCTATGGCTACACCTTC	CASSQADREGYGYTF
TRBV11-3	few	TRBJ1-1	NA	TGTGCCAGCAGCGCTTTCGAGAACACTGAAGCTTTCTTT	CASSAFENTEAFF
TRBV5-1	NA	TRBJ2-2	TRBD1	TGCGCCAGCAGCCCCAGGGGGCGCGGGGTCACCGGGGAGCTGTTTTTT	CASSPRGRGVTGELFF
TRBV14	NA	TRBJ2-2	TRBD2	TGTGCCAGCAGCCGAAGATACGCGGGAGCCGGGGAGCTGTTTTTT	CASSRRYAGAGELFF
TRBV7-9	many	TRBJ1-4	NA	TGTGCCAGCAGGGCCAGACTTAATGAAAAACTGTTTTTT	CASRARLNEKLFF
TRBV2	NA	TRBJ2-7	NA	TGTGCCAGCAGGGAATTCTCGGGCTACTACGAGCAGTACTTC	CASREFSGYYEQYF
TRBV5-8	NA	TRBJ1-1	NA	TGTGCCAGCAGCTCCGTGTTCGGTCGGGCTTTCTTT	CASSSVFGRAFF
TRBV4-1	NA	TRBJ1-5	NA	TGCGCCAGCAGCCGGGACACATATAGCAATCAGCCCCAGCATTTT	CASSRDTYSNQPQHF
TRBV7-9	once	TRBJ2-1	TRBD2	TGTGCCAGCAGCTCCGCTAGCGGGGCCTACAATGAGCAGTTCTTC	CASSSASGAYNEQFF
TRBV19	many	TRBJ2-3	NA	TGTGCCAGTAGATCGAGGGTCACAGATACGCAGTATTTT	CASRSRVTDTQYF
TRBV5-1	NA	TRBJ2-5	NA	TGCGCCAGCAGCGCAAACCCCACGTGGGGGACCCTCCAAGAGACCCAGTACTTC	CASSANPTWGTLQETQYF
TRBV5-1	NA	TRBJ2-3	NA	TGCGCCAGCAGCGTAGGAGGATCAGATACGCAGTATTTT	CASSVGGSDTQYF
TRBV30	few	TRBJ1-2	TRBD1	TGTGCCTGGTACCCCGGCCAGGGGGCGGGTGGCTACACCTTC	CAWYPGQGAGGYTF
TRBV5-1	NA	TRBJ2-7	NA	TGCGCCAGCAGCTTCTCTTGGGACAACACATTTTACGAGCAGTACTTC	CASSFSWDNTFYEQYF
TRBV11-2	NA	TRBJ2-7	TRBD2	TGTGCCAGCAGCCCGACTAGGACTAGCGACGGGTACGAGCAGTACTTC	CASSPTRTSDGYEQYF
TRBV11-2	few	TRBJ2-5	NA	TGTGCCAGCAGCTTAGATCGGGTGGAGACCCAGTACTTC	CASSLDRVETQYF
TRBV2	many	TRBJ2-5	NA	TGTGCCAGCAGTGAGGAGATGGGGACCCAGTACTTC	CASSEEMGTQYF
TRBV7-9	few	TRBJ2-7	NA	TGTGCCAGCAGCCAGCCGTTGGCCCACGAGCAGTACTTC	CASSQPLAHEQYF
TRBV5-4	NA	TRBJ1-3	NA	TGTGCCAGCAGCTTGGGCGGGGGCTACTCTGGAAACACCATATATTTT	CASSLGGGYSGNTIYF
TRBV7-9	NA	TRBJ1-1	NA	TGTGCCAGCAGCTCGGGGCCTGAAGCTTTCTTT	CASSSGPEAFF
TRBV27	NA	TRBJ2-7	TRBD2	TGTGCCAGCAGTTTAACCGGGAGGGTCGACGAGCAGTACTTC	CASSLTGRVDEQYF
TRBV18	medium-sized	TRBJ2-7	TRBD1	TGTGCCAGCTCTCCCGACAGGGGGCTGTACGAGCAGTACTTC	CASSPDRGLYEQYF
TRBV9	medium-sized	TRBJ1-2	NA	TGTGCCAGCAGCGACAGGGCAACTGGCTACACCTTC	CASSDRATGYTF
TRBV7-6	NA	TRBJ2-1	TRBD1	TGTGCCAGCAGCTTTTATTCCGGGACAGGGAATAGTGAGCAGTTCTTC	CASSFYSGTGNSEQFF
TRBV5-1	NA	TRBJ2-7	NA	TGCGCCAGCAGCTTGGATGGCATCTTAAACGAGCAGTACTTC	CASSLDGILNEQYF
TRBV30	NA	TRBJ1-5	NA	TGTGCCTGGAAGCTGGCAGGGACTAGCAATCAGCCCCAGCATTTT	CAWKLAGTSNQPQHF
TRBV7-9	few	TRBJ1-4	NA	TGTGCCAGCACAACCGGCGGCCAGCCCTATGAAAAACTGTTTTTT	CASTTGGQPYEKLFF
TRBV27	NA	TRBJ2-7	TRBD2	TGTGCCAGCAGCGCCCTATTGGGACTAGCGAGCGAGCAGTACTTC	CASSALLGLASEQYF
TRBV7-3	NA	TRBJ2-3	NA	TGTGCCAGCAGCTTAAAGAGCGGCCGCACAGATACGCAGTATTTT	CASSLKSGRTDTQYF